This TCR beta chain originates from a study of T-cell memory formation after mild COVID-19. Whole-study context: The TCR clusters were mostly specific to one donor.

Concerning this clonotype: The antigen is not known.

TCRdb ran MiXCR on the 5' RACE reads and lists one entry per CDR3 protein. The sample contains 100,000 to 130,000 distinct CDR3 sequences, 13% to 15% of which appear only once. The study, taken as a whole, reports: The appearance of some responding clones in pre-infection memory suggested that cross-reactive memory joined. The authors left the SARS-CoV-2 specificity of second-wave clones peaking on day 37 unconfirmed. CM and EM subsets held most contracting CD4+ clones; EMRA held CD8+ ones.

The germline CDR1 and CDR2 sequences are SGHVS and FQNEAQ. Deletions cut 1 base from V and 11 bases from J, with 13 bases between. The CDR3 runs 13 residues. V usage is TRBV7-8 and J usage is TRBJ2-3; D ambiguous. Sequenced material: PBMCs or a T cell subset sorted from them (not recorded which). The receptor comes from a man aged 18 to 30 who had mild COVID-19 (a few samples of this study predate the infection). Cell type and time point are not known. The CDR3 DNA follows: TGTGCCAGCAGCTTAGAAAACGGAATAGAGCAGTATTTT. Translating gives CASSLENGIEQYF.